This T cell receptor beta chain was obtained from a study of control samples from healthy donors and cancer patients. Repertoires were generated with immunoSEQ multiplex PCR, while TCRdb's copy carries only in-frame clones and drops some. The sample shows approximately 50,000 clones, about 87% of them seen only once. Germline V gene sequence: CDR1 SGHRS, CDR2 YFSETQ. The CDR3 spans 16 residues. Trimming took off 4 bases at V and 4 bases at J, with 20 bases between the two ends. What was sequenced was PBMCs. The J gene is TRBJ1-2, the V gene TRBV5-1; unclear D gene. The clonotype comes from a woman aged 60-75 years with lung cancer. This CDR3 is CASSHGLVREPYGYTF. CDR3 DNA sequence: TGCGCCAGCAGCCACGGACTTGTCCGGGAACCCTATGGCTACACCTTC.